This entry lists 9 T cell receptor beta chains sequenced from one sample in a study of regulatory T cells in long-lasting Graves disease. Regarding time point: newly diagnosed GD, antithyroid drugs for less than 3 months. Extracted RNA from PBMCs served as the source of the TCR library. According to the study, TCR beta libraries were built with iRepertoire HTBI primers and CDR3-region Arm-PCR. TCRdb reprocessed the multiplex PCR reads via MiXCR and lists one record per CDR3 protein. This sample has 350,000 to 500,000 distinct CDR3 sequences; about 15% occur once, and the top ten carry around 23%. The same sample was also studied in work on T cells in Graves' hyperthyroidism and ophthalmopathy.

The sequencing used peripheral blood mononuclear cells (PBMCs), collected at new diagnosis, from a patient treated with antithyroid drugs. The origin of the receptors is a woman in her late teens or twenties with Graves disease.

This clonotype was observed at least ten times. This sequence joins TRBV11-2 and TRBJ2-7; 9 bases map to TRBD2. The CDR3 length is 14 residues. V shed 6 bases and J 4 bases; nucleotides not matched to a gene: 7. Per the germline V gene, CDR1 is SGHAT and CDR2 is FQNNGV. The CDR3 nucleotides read TGTGCCAGCAGTCCGGGACTAGCTATATACGAGCAGTACTTC. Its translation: CASSPGLAIYEQYF. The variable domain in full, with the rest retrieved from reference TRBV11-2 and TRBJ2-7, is EAGVAQSPRYKIIEKRQSVAFWCNPISGHATLYWYQQILGQGPKLLIQFQNNGVVDDSQLPKDRFSAERLKGVDSTLKIQPAKLEDSAVYLCASSPGLAIYEQYFGPGTRLTVT.

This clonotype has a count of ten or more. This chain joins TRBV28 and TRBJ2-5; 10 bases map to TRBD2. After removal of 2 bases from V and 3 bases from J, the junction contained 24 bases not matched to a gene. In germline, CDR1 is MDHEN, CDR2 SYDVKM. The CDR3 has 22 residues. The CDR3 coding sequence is TGTGCCAGCAGTTTAATTTTTCGGCCCAAAGGGAGCGGGAGGGCGTTGGAAGAGACCCAGTACTTC. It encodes CASSLIFRPKGSGRALEETQYF. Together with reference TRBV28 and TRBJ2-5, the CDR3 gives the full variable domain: DVKVTQSSRYLVKRTGEKVFLECVQDMDHENMFWYRQDPGLGLRLIYFSYDVKMKEKGDIPEGYSVSREKKERFSLILESASTNQTSMYLCASSLIFRPKGSGRALEETQYFGPGTRLLVL.

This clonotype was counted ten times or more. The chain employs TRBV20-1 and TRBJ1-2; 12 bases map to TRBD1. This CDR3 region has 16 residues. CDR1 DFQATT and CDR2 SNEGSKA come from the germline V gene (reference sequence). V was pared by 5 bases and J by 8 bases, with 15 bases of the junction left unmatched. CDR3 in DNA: TGCAGTGCTTCGGACGGGTGGGACAGGGGGCCGGGGGGCTACACCTTC. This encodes CSASDGWDRGPGGYTF.

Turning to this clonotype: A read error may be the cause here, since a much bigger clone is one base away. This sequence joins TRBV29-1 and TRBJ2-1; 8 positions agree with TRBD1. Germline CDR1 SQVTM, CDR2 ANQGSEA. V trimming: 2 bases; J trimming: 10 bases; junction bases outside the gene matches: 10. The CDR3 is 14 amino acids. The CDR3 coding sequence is TGCAGCGTTGAACCCCGGACAGGGACCTACGAGCAGTTCTTC. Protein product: CSVEPRTGTYEQFF.

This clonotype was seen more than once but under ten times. CDR3 DNA sequence: TGTGCCAGCAGCGGGACTAGCGGGAGTGGGAGCACAGATACGCAGTATTTT. Translated: CASSGTSGSGSTDTQYF. V and J are TRBV13 and TRBJ2-3; 14 bases are a match to TRBD2. The CDR3 consists of 17 residues. J was trimmed by 0 bases and V by 5 bases; bases with no gene match: 4. CDR1 is PRHDT, CDR2 FYEKMQ, per germline (reference sequence).

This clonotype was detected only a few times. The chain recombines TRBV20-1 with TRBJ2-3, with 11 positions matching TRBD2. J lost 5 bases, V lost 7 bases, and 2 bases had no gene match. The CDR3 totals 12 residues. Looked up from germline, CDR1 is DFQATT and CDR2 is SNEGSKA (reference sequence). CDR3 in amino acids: CSDGTSGDTQYF. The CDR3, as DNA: TGCAGTGACGGGACTAGCGGAGATACGCAGTATTTT.

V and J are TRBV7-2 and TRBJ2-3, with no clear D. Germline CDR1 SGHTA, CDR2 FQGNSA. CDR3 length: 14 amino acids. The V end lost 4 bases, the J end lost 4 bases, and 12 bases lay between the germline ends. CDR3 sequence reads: CASSSPSRADTQYF. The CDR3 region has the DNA TGTGCCAGCAGCTCCCCATCTAGAGCAGATACGCAGTATTTT. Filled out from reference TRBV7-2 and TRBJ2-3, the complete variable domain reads GAGVSQSPSNKVTEKGKDVELRCDPISGHTALYWYRQSLGQGLEFLIYFQGNSAPDKSGLPSDRFSAERTGGSVSTLTIQRTQQEDSAVYLCASSSPSRADTQYFGPGTRLTVL.

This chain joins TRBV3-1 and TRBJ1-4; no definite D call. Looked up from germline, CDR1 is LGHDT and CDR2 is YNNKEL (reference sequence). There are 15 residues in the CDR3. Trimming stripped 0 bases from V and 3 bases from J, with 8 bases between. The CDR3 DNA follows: TGTGCCAGCAGCCAAGATGGGGTTGCTAATGAAAAACTGTTTTTT. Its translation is CASSQDGVANEKLFF.

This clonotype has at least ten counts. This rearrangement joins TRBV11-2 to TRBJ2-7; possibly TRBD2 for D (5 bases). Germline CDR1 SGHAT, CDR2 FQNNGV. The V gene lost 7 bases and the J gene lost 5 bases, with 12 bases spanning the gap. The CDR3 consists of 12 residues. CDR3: CASTDLTNEQYF. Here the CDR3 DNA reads TGTGCCAGCACCGACCTGACTAACGAGCAGTACTTC.